These T cell receptor beta chains were read from a single sample in a study of blood T cell repertoires in COVID-19. Sequencing used immunoSEQ multiplex PCR; TCRdb keeps in-frame clones, though not all of them. Here the sample spans about 280,000 clones, 85% being singletons. Sequences were obtained from PBMCs or T cells enriched from blood (not recorded which). The receptors originated from a woman aged 45-65 years who had recovered from COVID-19. CDR3s leave out the opening cysteine and the closing phenylalanine or tryptophan. Fields, in order: CDR3 protein, V gene, J gene.

ASSLIQGSTDTQY	TRBV28	TRBJ2-3
ASSQQPGLAGNNEQF	TRBV4-2	TRBJ2-1
ASSWESSYEQY	TRBV11-2	TRBJ2-7
AWNRGIYEQY	TRBV30	TRBJ2-7
ASSLSGRNQETQY	TRBV5-1	TRBJ2-5
ASGLAGGSGQF	TRBV12-5	TRBJ2-1
ASSLGLAGANTQY	TRBV5-1	TRBJ2-3
ASSLLDRDNQPQH	TRBV28	TRBJ1-5
ASSLTGDNSPLH	TRBV7-9	TRBJ1-6
ASSSDETTGFLVETQY	TRBV11-2	TRBJ2-5
ASGRQALNTEAF	TRBV28	TRBJ1-1